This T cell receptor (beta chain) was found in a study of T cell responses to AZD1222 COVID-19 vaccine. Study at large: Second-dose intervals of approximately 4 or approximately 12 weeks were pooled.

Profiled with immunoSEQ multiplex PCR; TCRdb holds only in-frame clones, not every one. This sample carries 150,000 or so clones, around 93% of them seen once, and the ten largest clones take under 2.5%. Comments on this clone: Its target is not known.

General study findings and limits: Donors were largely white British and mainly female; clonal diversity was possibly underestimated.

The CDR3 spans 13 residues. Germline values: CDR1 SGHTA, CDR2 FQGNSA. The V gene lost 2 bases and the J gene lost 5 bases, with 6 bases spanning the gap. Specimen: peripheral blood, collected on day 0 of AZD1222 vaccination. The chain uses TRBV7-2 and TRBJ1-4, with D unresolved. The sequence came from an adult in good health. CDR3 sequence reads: CASSLRINEKLFF. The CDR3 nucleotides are TGTGCCAGCAGCTTACGCATAAATGAAAAACTGTTTTTT.